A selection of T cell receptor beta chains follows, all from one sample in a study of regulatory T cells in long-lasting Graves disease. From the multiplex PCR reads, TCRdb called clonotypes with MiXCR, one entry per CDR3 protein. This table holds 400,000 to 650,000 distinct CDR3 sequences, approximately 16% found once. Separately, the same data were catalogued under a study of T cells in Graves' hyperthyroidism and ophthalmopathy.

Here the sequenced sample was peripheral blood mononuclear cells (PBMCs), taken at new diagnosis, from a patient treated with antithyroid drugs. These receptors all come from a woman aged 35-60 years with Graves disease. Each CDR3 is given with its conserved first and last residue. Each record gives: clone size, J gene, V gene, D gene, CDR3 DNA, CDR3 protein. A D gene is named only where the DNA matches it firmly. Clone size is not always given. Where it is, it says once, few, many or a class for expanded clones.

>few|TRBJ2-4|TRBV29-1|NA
TGCAGCGCCAGAGACTCTTATGGGGACATTCAGTACTTC
CSARDSYGDIQYF
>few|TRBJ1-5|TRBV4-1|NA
TGCGCCAGCAGCCAAACCCAGGGTTACAATCAGCCCCAGCATTTT
CASSQTQGYNQPQHF
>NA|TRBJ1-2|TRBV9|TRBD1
TGTGCCAGCAGCGCCAGTTGGGGACAGGGGGACTCTGGCTACACCTTC
CASSASWGQGDSGYTF
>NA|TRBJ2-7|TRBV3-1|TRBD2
TGTGCCAGCAGCCAGGGACTAGACAACTACGAGCAGTACTTC
CASSQGLDNYEQYF
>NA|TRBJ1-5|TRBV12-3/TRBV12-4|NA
TGTGCCAGCACCGGGGGCTGGGGGGGCAATCAGCCCCAGCATTTT
CASTGGWGGNQPQHF
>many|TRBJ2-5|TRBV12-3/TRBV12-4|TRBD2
TGTGCCAGCAGTAACGGACTAGCGGGGGGCTCCCAAGAGACCCAGTACTTC
CASSNGLAGGSQETQYF
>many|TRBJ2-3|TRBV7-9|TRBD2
TGTGCCAGCAGACCCCGGAGAGCGGGGGCAGATACGCAGTATTTT
CASRPRRAGADTQYF
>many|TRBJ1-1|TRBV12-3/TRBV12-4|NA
TGTGCCAGCAGTTTAGGGGGGGCTAGGTACCCTGAAGCTTTCTTT
CASSLGGARYPEAFF
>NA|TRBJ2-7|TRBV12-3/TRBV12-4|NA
TGTGCCAGCAGTTTATTTGGAGGGGTCGAGCAGTACTTC
CASSLFGGVEQYF
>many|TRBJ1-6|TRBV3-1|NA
TGTGCCAGCAGCCAAGGAGGGCCAGCAGGATCACCCCTCCACTTT
CASSQGGPAGSPLHF
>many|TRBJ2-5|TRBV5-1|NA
TGCGCCAGCAGCTCACGGTCCGGGACTCCCCAAGAGACCCAGTACTTC
CASSSRSGTPQETQYF
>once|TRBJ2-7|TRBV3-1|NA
TGTGCCAGCAGCCATCCGGACAGTGCCTCCTACGAGCAGTACTTC
CASSHPDSASYEQYF
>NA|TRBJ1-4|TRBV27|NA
TGTGCCAGCATCCTCCCGGGGGCAGGCGCCAATGAAAAACTGTTTTTT
CASILPGAGANEKLFF
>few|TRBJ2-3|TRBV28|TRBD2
TGTGCCAGCAGTCCACTGACTAGCGGCGATACGCAGTATTTT
CASSPLTSGDTQYF
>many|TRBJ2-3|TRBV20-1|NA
TGCAGTGCTAGACGCGGAGCTAGCACAGATACGCAGTATTTT
CSARRGASTDTQYF
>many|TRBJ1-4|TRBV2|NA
TGTGCCAGCATCCAGGCTAATGAAAAACTGTTTTTT
CASIQANEKLFF
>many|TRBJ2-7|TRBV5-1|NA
TGCGCCAGCAGCCCCCAGGGGTGGGAGCAGTACTTC
CASSPQGWEQYF
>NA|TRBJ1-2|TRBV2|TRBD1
TGTGCCAGCAGTGCGGACAGGGGTCAAAACTATGGCTACACCTTC
CASSADRGQNYGYTF
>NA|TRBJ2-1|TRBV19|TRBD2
TGTGCCAGTAGTATTAGCGGGGGGGGCTGGGATGAGCAGTTCTTC
CASSISGGGWDEQFF
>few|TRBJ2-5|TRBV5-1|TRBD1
TGCGCCAGCCGTCCGCAGGGGGCCTATGAGACCCAGTACTTC
CASRPQGAYETQYF
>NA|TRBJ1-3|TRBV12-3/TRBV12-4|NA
TGTGCCAGCAAAACAGGAGTTGGAGGAAACACCATATATTTT
CASKTGVGGNTIYF
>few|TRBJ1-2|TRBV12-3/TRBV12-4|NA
TGTGCCAGCAGTGCCACGAGGAACTATGGCTACACCTTC
CASSATRNYGYTF
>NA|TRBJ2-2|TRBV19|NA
TGTGCCAGTAGTAGGACATTTACCCAACACGGGGAGCTGTTTTTT
CASSRTFTQHGELFF
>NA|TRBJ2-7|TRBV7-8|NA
TGTGCCAGCAGCAACAGGTTCTCCTACGAGCAGTACTTC
CASSNRFSYEQYF
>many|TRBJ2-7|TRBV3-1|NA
TGTGCCAGCAGCCAGGCGGGGCTTTACGAGCAGTACTTC
CASSQAGLYEQYF
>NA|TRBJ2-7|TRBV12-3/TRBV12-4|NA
TGTGCCGTTCAGGACCGAAACTCCTACGAGCAGTACTTC
CAVQDRNSYEQYF
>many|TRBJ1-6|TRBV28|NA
TGTGGGTCAGGGGAATCCTATAATTCACCCCTCCACTTT
CGSGESYNSPLHF
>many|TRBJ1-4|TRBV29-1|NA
TGCAGCGTTGCGGGGGCAACTAATGAAAAACTGTTTTTT
CSVAGATNEKLFF
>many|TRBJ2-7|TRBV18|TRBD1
TGTGCCAGCTCACCACAGACAGGGCGGGAGCAGTACTTC
CASSPQTGREQYF
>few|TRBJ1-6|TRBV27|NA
TGTGCCAGCAGTCCCCAAGGACGGATTAATTCACCCCTCCACTTT
CASSPQGRINSPLHF
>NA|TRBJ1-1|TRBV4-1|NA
TGCGCCAGCAGCCATTTGTGGGGTATTGACACTGAAGCTTTCTTT
CASSHLWGIDTEAFF
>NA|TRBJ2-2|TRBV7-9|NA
TGTGCCAGCAGCTTACCCGCGGGCACCGGGGAGCTGTTTTTT
CASSLPAGTGELFF
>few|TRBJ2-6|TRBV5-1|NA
TGCGCCAGCAGCTTGGCCGCCGGGCCTGGGGCCAACGTCCTGACTTTC
CASSLAAGPGANVLTF
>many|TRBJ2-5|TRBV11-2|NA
TGTGCCAGCAGCTTAAGCTTCTTTCAAGAGACCCAGTACTTC
CASSLSFFQETQYF
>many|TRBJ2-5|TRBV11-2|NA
TGTGCCAGCGGGTCTAGCTTGGAGACCCAGTACTTC
CASGSSLETQYF
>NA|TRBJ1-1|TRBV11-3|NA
TGCGCCAGCAGCCGTGGGGACATCAACACTGAAGCTTTCTTT
CASSRGDINTEAFF
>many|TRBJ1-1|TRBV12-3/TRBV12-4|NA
TGTGCCAGCAGTGCTACGGGGGATGGAACTGAAGCTTTCTTT
CASSATGDGTEAFF
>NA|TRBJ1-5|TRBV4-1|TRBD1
TGCGCCAGCAGCCAGGGGATGAGGACAGGGTCCAATCAGCCCCAGCATTTT
CASSQGMRTGSNQPQHF
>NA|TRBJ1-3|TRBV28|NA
TGTGCCAGCAGTTTATTCACGGGGGTGGTTGCTGGAAACACCATATATTTT
CASSLFTGVVAGNTIYF
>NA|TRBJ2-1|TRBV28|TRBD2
TGTGCCAGCGAGGAGGGAGGGGTCGTGACGCAGTTCTTC
CASEEGGVVTQFF
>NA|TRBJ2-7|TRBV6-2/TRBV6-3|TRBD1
TGTGCCAGCAGTTACGGGACAGCACCTAACAAGCAGTACTTC
CASSYGTAPNKQYF
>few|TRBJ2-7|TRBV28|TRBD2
TGTGCCAGCAGTTTGTTTACTAGCGGACCCTCTCGCGAGCAGTACTTC
CASSLFTSGPSREQYF
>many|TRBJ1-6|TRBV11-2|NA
TGTGCCAGCAGCTTGACAGAGAATTCACCCCTCCACTTT
CASSLTENSPLHF
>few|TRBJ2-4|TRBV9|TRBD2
TGTGCCAGCAGCTCTAGGAGCGGGGAAAACATTCAGTACTTC
CASSSRSGENIQYF
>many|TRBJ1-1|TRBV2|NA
TGTGCCAGCAGCCAACAGGGTGAAGCTTTCTTT
CASSQQGEAFF